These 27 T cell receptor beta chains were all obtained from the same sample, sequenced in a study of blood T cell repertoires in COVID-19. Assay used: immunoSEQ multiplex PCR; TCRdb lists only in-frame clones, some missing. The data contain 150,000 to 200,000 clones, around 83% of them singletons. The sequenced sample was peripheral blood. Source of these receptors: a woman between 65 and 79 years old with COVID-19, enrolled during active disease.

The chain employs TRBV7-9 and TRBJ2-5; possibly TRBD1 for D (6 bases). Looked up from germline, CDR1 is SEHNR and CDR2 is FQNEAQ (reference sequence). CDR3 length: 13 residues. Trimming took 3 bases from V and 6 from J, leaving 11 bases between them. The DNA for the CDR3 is TGTGCCAGCAGCTTTGACGGACAGCAGACCCAGTACTTC. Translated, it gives CASSFDGQQTQYF.

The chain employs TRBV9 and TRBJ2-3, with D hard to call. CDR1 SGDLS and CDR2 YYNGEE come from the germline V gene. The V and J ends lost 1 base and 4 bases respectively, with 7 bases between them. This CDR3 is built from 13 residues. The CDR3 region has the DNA TGTGCCAGCAGCGTAAGTAGCCCAGATACGCAGTATTTT. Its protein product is CASSVSSPDTQYF.

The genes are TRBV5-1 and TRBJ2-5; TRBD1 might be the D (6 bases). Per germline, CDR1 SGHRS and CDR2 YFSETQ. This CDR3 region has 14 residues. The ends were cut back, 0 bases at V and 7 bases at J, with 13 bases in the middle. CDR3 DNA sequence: TGCGCCAGCAGCTTGGGGGACAACTTGGGGACCCAGTACTTC. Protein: CASSLGDNLGTQYF.

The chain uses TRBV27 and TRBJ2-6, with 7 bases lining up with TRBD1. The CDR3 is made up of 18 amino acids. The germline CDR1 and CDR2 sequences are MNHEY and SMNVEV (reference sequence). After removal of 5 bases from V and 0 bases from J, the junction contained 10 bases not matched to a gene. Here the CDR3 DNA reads TGTGCCAGCAGTCTCTTCGGACAGGACGCCTCTGGGGCCAACGTCCTGACTTTC. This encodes CASSLFGQDASGANVLTF.

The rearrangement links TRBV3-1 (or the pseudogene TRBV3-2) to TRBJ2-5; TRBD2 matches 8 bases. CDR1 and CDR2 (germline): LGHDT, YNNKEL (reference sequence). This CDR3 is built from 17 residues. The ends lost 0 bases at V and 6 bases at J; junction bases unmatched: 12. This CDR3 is CASSQEIGREGRKTQYF. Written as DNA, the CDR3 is TGTGCCAGCAGCCAAGAAATAGGACGGGAGGGCCGGAAGACCCAGTACTTC.

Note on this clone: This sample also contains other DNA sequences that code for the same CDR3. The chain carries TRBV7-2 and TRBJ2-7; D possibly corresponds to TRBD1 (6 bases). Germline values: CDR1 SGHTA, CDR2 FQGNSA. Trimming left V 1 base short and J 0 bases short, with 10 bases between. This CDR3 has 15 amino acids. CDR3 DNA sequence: TGTGCCAGCAGCTTAGGGCAGGGGAGCTCCTACGAGCAGTACTTC. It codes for CASSLGQGSSYEQYF.

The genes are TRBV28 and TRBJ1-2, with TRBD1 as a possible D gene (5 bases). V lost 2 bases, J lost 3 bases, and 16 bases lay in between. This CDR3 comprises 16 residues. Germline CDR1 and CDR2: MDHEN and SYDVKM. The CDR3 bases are TGTGCCAGCAGTTTAGAGGGAGGGGAGTCGGACTATGGCTACACCTTC. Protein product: CASSLEGGESDYGYTF.

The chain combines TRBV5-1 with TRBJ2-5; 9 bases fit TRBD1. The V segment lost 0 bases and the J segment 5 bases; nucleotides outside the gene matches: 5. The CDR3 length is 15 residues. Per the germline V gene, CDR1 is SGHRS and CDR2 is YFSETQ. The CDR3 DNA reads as TGCGCCAGCAGCTTGGAACAGGGGGCGCGGGAGACCCAGTACTTC. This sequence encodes CASSLEQGARETQYF.

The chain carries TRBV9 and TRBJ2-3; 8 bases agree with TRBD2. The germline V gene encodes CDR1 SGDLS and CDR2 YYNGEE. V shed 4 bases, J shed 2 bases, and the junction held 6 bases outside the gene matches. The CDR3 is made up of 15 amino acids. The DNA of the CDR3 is TGTGCCAGCAGCCGAGCGGGAGATTTCACAGATACGCAGTATTTT. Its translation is CASSRAGDFTDTQYF.

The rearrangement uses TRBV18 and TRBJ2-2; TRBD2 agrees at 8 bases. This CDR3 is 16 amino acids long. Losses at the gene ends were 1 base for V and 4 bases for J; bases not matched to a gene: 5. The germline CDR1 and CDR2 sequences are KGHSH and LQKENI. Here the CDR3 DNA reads TGTGCCAGCTCACCACGGCGGGGGGCGATCACCGGGGAGCTGTTTTTT. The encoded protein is CASSPRRGAITGELFF.

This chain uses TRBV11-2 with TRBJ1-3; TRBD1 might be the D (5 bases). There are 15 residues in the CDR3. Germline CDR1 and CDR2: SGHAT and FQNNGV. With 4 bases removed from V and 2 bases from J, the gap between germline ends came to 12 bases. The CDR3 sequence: CASSSGQEAGNTIYF. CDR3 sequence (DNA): TGTGCCAGCAGCTCAGGACAAGAAGCTGGAAACACCATATATTTT.

DNA of the CDR3: TGCGCCAGCAGCTTGGAAACTAGCGGGACTGCTAGCTCCTACGAGCAGTACTTC. Its translation is CASSLETSGTASSYEQYF. The chain carries TRBV5-1 and TRBJ2-7, with TRBD2 identical over 10 bases. This CDR3 has 18 residues. CDR1 and CDR2 from the germline V gene are SGHRS and YFSETQ. With V trimmed by 0 bases and J by 0 bases, 9 bases remained unmatched.

The CDR3 DNA sequence: TGTGCCAGCAGTGCTCAGCTGGGGGCCAACACTGAAGCTTTCTTT. Translated: CASSAQLGANTEAFF. The gene calls are TRBV6-6 and TRBJ1-1, with a possible D match to TRBD1 (6 bases). Germline lookup yields CDR1 MNHNY and CDR2 SVGAGI (reference sequence). CDR3 length equals 15 residues. V lost 5 bases to trimming and J lost 2 bases, with 15 bases between them.

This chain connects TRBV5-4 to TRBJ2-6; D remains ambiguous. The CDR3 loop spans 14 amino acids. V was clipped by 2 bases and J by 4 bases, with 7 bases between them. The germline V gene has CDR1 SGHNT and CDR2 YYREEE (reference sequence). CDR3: CASSFQAGANVLTF. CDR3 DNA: TGTGCCAGCAGCTTTCAGGCCGGGGCCAACGTCCTGACTTTC.

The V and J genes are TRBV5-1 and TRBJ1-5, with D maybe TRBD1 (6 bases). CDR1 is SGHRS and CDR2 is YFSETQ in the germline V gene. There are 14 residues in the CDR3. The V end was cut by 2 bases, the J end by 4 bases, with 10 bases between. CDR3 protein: CASSLEGQNQPQHF. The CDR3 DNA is TGCGCCAGCAGCTTAGAGGGACAAAATCAGCCCCAGCATTTT.

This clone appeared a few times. The CDR3 spells CASSPTGTSGHSFYEQYF. The CDR3 nucleotides are TGTGCCAGCAGCCCTACAGGGACTAGCGGGCACTCTTTCTACGAGCAGTACTTC. V usage is TRBV7-2 and J usage is TRBJ2-7, with TRBD2 matching 12 bases. With V trimmed by 5 bases and J by 3 bases, 14 bases remained unmatched. The CDR3 sequence is 18 residues long. Germline V gene sequence: CDR1 SGHTA, CDR2 FQGNSA.

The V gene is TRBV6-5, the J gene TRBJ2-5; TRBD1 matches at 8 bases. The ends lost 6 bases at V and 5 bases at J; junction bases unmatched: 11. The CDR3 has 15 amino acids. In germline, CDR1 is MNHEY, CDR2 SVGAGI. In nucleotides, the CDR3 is TGTGCCAGCAGAAACACCGGGACAGGCTTTGAGACCCAGTACTTC. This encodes CASRNTGTGFETQYF.

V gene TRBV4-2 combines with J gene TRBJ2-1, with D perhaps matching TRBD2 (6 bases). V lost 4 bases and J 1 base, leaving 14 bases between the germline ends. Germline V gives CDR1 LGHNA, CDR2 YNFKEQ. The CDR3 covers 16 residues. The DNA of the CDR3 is TGTGCCAGCAGCCCGACGGGACTCCTGTCCTACAATGAGCAGTTCTTC. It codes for CASSPTGLLSYNEQFF.

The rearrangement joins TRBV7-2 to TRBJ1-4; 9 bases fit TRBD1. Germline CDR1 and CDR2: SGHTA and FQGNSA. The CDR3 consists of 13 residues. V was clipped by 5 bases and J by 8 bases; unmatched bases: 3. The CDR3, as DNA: TGTGCCAGCAGCGTCGACAGGGGGGAAAAACTGTTTTTT. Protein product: CASSVDRGEKLFF.

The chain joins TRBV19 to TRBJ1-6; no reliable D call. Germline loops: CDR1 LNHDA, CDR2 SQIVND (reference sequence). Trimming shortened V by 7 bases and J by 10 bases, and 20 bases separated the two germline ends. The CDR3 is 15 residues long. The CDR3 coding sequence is TGTGCCAGTAACCTGACTGGGTTTAGAGAGTCACCCCTCCACTTT. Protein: CASNLTGFRESPLHF.

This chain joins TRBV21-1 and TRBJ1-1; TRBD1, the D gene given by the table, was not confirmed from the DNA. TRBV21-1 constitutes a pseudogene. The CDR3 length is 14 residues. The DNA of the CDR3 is TGTGCCAGCATCCCATCAGGGGCGGGCACTGAAGCTTTCTTT. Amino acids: CASIPSGAGTEAFF.

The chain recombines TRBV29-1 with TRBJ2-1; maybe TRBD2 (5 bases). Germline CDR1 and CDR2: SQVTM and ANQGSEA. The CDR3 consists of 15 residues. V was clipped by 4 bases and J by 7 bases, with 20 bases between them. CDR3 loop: CSVGVGLARSNEQFF. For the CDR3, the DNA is TGCAGCGTTGGGGTTGGCCTAGCCCGTTCTAATGAGCAGTTCTTC.

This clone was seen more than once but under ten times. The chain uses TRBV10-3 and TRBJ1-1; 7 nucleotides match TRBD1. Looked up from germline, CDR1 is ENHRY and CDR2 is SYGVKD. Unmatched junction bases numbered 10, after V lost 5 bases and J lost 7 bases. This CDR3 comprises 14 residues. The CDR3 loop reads CAISPTGDGVEAFF. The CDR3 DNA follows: TGTGCCATCAGTCCCACAGGGGACGGGGTTGAAGCTTTCTTT.

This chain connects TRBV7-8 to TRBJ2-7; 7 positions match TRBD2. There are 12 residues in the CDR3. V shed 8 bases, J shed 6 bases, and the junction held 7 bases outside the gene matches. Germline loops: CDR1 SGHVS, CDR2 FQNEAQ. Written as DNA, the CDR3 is TGTGCCAGCCTCGGGAGGCCCCGCGAGCAGTACTTC. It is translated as CASLGRPREQYF.

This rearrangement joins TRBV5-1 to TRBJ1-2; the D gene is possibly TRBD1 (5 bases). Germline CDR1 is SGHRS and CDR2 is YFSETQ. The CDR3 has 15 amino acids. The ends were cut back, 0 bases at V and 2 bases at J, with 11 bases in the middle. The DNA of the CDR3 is TGCGCCAGCAGCTTGGCATCCCGGGGGAACTATGGCTACACCTTC. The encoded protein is CASSLASRGNYGYTF. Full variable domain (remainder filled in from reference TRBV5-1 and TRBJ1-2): KAGVTQTPRYLIKTRGQQVTLSCSPISGHRSVSWYQQTPGQGLQFLFEYFSETQRNKGNFPGRFSGRQFSNSRSEMNVSTLELGDSALYLCASSLASRGNYGYTFGSGTRLTVV.

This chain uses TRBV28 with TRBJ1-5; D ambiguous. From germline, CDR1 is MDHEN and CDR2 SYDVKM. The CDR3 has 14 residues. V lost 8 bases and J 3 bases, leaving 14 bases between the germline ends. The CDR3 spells CASALRLVNQPQHF. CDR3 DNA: TGTGCCAGCGCGTTGAGGTTGGTCAATCAGCCCCAGCATTTT.

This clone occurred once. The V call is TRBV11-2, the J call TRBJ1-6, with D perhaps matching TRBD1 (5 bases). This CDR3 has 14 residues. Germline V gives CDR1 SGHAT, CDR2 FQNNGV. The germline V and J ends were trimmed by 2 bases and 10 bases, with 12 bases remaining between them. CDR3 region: CASSLIQGNSPLHF. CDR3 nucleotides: TGTGCCAGCAGCTTAATCCAGGGCAACTCACCCCTCCACTTT.